Below are 2 T cell receptor beta chains sequenced from a single sample in a study of T cells in Graves' hyperthyroidism and ophthalmopathy. Amplification of TCR beta CDR3 regions used RNA as the template. TCR CDR3 underwent first-round RT-PCR with the HTBI primer set. Using its own MiXCR run on the multiplex PCR reads, TCRdb lists one record per CDR3 protein. The sample holds some 270,000 distinct CDR3 sequences, about 14% seen once. The specimen sequenced was blood. All receptors come from a woman in her 30s with Graves' hyperthyroidism that later progressed to Graves' ophthalmopathy.

This clonotype came up a few times. The chain couples TRBV29-1 to TRBJ1-2, with D unclear. The V gene lost 3 bases and the J gene lost 7 bases, with 6 bases spanning the gap. Germline V lookup: CDR1 SQVTM, CDR2 ANQGSEA. CDR3 size: 10 residues. The CDR3 spells CSVEGVGYTF. The CDR3 DNA reads TGCAGCGTTGAGGGTGTTGGCTACACCTTC. Full variable domain (outside the CDR3, taken from reference TRBV29-1 and TRBJ1-2): SAVISQKPSRDICQRGTSLTIQCQVDSQVTMMFWYRQQPGQSLTLIATANQGSEATYESGFVIDKFPISRPNLTFSTLTVSNMSPEDSSIYLCSVEGVGYTFGSGTRLTVV.

About this clonotype: A junction boundary mismatches the germline segment, possibly from a read error. This rearrangement joins TRBV7-2 to TRBJ2-2, with 9 nucleotides matching TRBD1. Looked up from germline, CDR1 is SGHTA and CDR2 is FQGNSA. This CDR3 comprises 18 residues. The CDR3 here is CASSPWGPQGAKTGELFF. CDR3 nucleotide sequence: TGTGCCAGCAGCCCGTGGGGACCACAGGGGGCGAAAACCGGGGAGCTGTTTTTT.